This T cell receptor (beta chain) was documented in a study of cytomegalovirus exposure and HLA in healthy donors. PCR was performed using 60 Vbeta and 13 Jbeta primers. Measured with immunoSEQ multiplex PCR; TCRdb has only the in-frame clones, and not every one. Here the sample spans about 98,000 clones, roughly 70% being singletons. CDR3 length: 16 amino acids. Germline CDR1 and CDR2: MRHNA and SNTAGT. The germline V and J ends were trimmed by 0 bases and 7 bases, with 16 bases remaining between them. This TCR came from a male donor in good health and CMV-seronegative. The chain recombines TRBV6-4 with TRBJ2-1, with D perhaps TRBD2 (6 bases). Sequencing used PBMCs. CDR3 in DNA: TGTGCCAGCAGTGACTCGTCGGAGGGCGGAAATAATGAGCAGTTCTTC. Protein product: CASSDSSEGGNNEQFF.